This is a list of T cell receptor beta chains from one sample in a study of blood T cell repertoires in COVID-19. Generated by immunoSEQ multiplex PCR, the TCRdb table keeps only in-frame clones and is missing some. The sample has under 250,000 clones; roughly nine tenths are singletons. Material for sequencing was peripheral blood. These receptor sequences come from a man in his sixties who had recovered from COVID-19. The CDR3 runs from the conserved cysteine through the conserved F or W. D genes are given only for firm matches. Clone size, where shown, is once, few, many, or a class for clones that have expanded.

D	V	size	J	DNA	CDR3
TRBD1	TRBV5-1	-	TRBJ1-6	TGCGCCAGCAGCTTGGGGACAGGGGGTAATTCACCCCTCCACTTT	CASSLGTGGNSPLHF
-	TRBV3-1/TRBV3-2	-	TRBJ1-6	TGTGCCAGCAGCCAAGATCCGGGGACTACGTCACCCCTCCACTTT	CASSQDPGTTSPLHF
TRBD2	TRBV6-2/TRBV6-3	few	TRBJ2-2	TGTGCCAGCAGTTACTCGACTAGCGGGGTCATTTCCGGGGAGCTGTTTTTT	CASSYSTSGVISGELFF
-	TRBV6-5	once	TRBJ2-3	TGTGCCAGCAGTTTCAGCGACAGGTATTCAGATACGCAGTATTTT	CASSFSDRYSDTQYF
TRBD1	TRBV5-4	-	TRBJ1-2	TGTGCCAGCAGCCAGGGGACAGGGGGGAACTATGGCTACACCTTC	CASSQGTGGNYGYTF
-	TRBV11-2	-	TRBJ2-6	TGTGCCAGCAGGCGGAGTGGGGCCAACGTCCTGACTTTC	CASRRSGANVLTF
-	TRBV5-1	-	TRBJ2-1	TGCGCCAGCAGCTTGCTTGGGCAGGGCATTAACAATGAGCAGTTCTTC	CASSLLGQGINNEQFF
-	TRBV3-1/TRBV3-2	-	TRBJ2-4	TGTGCCAGCAGCCCACAGGGCGGGAAAAACATTCAGTACTTC	CASSPQGGKNIQYF
-	TRBV7-9	-	TRBJ2-1	TGTGCCAGCAGTCGTTGGGACTGGGAGCAGTTCTTC	CASSRWDWEQFF
TRBD2	TRBV3-1/TRBV3-2	-	TRBJ2-2	TGTGCCAGCAGCCAACGGGGGGTCACCGGGGAGCTGTTTTTT	CASSQRGVTGELFF
TRBD1	TRBV28	once	TRBJ2-5	TGTGCCAGCAGTCCCCGGACAGGGGAAAGAGAGACCCAGTACTTC	CASSPRTGERETQYF
-	TRBV3-1/TRBV3-2	few	TRBJ1-2	TGTGCCAGCAGCCAGGGGGGGACTGGCTACACCTTC	CASSQGGTGYTF
TRBD1	TRBV5-5	-	TRBJ2-2	TGTGCCAGCAGTTCCGGGACAGCTATCACCGGGGAGCTGTTTTTT	CASSSGTAITGELFF
TRBD1	TRBV2	-	TRBJ1-1	TGTGCCAGCAGCCCCCGGGACAGGGAAACTGAAGCTTTCTTT	CASSPRDRETEAFF
-	TRBV19	-	TRBJ2-3	TGTGCCAGTAGTAATTGGGGCCTCGGGGATACGCAGTATTTT	CASSNWGLGDTQYF
-	TRBV5-4	-	TRBJ1-2	TGTGCCAGCAGCTTGGTCGGGGTTAACTATGGCTACACCTTC	CASSLVGVNYGYTF